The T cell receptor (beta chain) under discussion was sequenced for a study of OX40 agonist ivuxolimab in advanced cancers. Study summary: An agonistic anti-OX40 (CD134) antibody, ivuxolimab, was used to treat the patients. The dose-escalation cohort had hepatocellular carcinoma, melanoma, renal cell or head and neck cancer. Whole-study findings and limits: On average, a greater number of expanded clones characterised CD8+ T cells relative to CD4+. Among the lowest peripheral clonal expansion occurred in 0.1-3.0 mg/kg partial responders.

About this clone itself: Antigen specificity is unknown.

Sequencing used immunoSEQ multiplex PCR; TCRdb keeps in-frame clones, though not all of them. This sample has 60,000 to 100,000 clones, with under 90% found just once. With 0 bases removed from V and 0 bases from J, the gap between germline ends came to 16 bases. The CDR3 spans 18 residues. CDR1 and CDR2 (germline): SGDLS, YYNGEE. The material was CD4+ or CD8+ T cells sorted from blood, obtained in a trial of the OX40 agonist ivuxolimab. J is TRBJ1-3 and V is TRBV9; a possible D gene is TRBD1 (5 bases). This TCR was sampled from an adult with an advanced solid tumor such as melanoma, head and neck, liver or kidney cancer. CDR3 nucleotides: TGTGCCAGCAGCGTAGGTCCGATTGGGACCAACTCTGGAAACACCATATATTTT. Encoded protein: CASSVGPIGTNSGNTIYF.